The TCR beta chain described here comes from a study of human T cells and chemical hapten exposure. Study-wide findings and caveats: Because they had alopecia, donors may respond immunologically unlike healthy people. Those TCRs sitting above 1 in 1000 frequency stayed the same with DPC sensitization.

With V trimmed by 8 bases and J by 7 bases, 9 bases remained unmatched. The CDR3 length is 13 residues. TCRdb processed the RACE reads anew with MiXCR; each CDR3 protein has one entry. The data hold about 360,000 distinct CDR3 sequences, with approximately 5% observed a single time. Regarding time point: patch test 1, 2 weeks after DPC sensitization. The treatment here: therapeutic diphenylcyclopropenone sensitization with weekly scalp DPC. Donation of samples came from alopecia patients who were 18 to 70 years old and suitable for DPC. This clonotype was seen more than once but under ten times. Its antigen is not identified.

The chain employs TRBV12-3 or TRBV12-4 and TRBJ2-5, with TRBD1 matching 8 bases. This clonotype was sampled from a woman aged 45-59 years with alopecia areata. Some clones in this sample may be carry-over from other donors' samples. The sequences come from whole blood, collected in connection with sensitization to the hapten diphenylcyclopropenone (DPC). In DNA, the CDR3 is TGTGCCAGCCGTCGGGGACAGGAAGGGACCCAGTACTTC. Translated, it gives CASRRGQEGTQYF.